This T cell receptor beta chain was recovered during a study of blood T cells in healthy people across ages. Points from the study as a whole: Versus aged donors, long-lived donors had higher diversity and more naive CD4+ cells. The donors' CMV status was not determined, possibly confounding changes in expanded clonotypes.

Healthy Caucasian individuals from Russia aged roughly 6 to 90 were enrolled as donors. With respect to this clonotype: What it recognizes is unknown.

The germline gives CDR1 LGHNA, CDR2 YSLEER. This CDR3 contains 21 residues. Next came a second PCR, run for about 6 to 12 cycles, which used a sample-barcoded 5' primer along with a J-beta primer mix. Each cDNA molecule, via a template-switch adaptor with 12 random nucleotides, was tagged. TCRdb reanalysed the 5' RACE reads using MiXCR and keeps one entry per CDR3 protein. The table shows about 720,000 distinct CDR3 sequences, with 20% to 25% occurring only once. The sample comprised blood. The chain carries TRBV4-3 and TRBJ2-5; 11 bases are a match to TRBD2. The J call may be wrong; the DNA end is better matched by TRBJ2-1. The source of this sequence is a man in his 70s in good health. This CDR3 reads CASSQEAGFTSGRGGYNEQFF. The CDR3 nucleotides are TGCGCCAGCAGCCAAGAAGCGGGCTTTACTAGCGGGAGAGGGGGATACAATGAGCAGTTCTTC.